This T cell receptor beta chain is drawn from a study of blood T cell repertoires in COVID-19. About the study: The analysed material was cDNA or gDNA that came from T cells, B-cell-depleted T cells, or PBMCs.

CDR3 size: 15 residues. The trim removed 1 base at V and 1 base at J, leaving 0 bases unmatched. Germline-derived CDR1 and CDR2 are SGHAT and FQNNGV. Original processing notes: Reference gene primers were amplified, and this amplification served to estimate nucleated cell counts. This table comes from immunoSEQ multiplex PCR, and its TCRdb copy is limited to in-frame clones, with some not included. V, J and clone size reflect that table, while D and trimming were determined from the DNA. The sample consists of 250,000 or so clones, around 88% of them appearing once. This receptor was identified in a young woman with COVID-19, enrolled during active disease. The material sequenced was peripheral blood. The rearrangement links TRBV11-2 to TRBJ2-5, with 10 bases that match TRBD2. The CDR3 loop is CASSLGTSGQETQYF. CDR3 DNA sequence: TGTGCCAGCAGCTTAGGGACTAGCGGCCAAGAGACCCAGTACTTC.